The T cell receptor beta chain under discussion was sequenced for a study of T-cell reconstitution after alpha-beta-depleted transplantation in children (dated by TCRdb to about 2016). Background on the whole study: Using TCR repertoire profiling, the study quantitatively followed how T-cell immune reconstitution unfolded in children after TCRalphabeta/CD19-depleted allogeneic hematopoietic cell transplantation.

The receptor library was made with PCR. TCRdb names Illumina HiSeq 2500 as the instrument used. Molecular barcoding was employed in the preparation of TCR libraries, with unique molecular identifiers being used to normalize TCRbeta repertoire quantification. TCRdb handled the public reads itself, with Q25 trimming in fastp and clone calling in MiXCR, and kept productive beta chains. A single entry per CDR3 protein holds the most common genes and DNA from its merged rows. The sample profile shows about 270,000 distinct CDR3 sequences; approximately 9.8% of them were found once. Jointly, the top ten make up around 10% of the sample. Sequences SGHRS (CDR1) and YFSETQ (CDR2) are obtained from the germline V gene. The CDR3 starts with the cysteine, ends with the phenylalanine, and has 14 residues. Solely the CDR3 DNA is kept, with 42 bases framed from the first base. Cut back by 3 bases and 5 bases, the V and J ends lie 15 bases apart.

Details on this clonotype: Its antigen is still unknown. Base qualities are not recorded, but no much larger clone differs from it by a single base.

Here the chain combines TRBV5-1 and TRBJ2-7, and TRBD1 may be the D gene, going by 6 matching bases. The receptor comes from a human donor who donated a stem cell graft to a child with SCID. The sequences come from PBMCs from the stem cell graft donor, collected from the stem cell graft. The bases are TGCGCCAGCAGCTCGACGACAGGAGTCCACGAGCAGTACTTC. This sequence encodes CASSSTTGVHEQYF.